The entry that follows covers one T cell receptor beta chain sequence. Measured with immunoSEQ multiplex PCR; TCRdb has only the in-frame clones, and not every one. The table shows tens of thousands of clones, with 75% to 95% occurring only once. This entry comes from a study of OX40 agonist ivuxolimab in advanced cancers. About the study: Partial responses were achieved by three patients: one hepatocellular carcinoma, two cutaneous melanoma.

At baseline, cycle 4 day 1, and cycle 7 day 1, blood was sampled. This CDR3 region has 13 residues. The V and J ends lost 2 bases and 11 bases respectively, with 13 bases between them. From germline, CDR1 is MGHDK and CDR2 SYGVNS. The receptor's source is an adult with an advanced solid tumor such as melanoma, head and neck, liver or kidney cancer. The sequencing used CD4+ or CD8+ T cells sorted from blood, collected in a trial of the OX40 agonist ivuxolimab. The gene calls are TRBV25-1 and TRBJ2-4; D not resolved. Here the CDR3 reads CASSEVVPDLQYF. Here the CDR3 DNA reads TGTGCCAGCAGTGAAGTGGTCCCGGACCTTCAGTACTTC.